One sample yielded the 22 T cell receptor beta chains listed below, sequenced in a study of blood T cell repertoires in COVID-19. Method: immunoSEQ multiplex PCR; TCRdb's copy keeps in-frame clones and lacks some. The sample has 30,000 to 35,000 clones, around 86% seen once. The specimen was peripheral blood. The receptors come from an elderly man with active COVID-19.

The CDR3 nucleotides are TGTGCCAGCTCACCACGTCCGGGACAGGGGGGGTCTGGAAACACCATATATTTT. Amino acids: CASSPRPGQGGSGNTIYF. The rearrangement joins TRBV18 to TRBJ1-3; 11 bases map to TRBD1. CDR1 and CDR2 from the germline V gene are KGHSH and LQKENI. The CDR3 totals 18 residues. V dropped 1 base and J dropped 1; count of bases not matched to a gene: 6.

This clone was recorded a few times. This chain links TRBV6-5 with TRBJ2-3; TRBD2 is a possible D gene (5 bases). This CDR3 is built from 15 residues. V gave up 6 bases and J gave up 2 bases, with 15 bases separating them. Germline V gene lookup returns CDR1 MNHEY and CDR2 SVGAGI. The CDR3 DNA reads as TGTGCCAGCAGGCTCTCACTAGAGGTCACAGATACGCAGTATTTT. Its translation: CASRLSLEVTDTQYF.

This clone was seen a handful of times. The chain uses TRBV5-1 and TRBJ2-5; D possibly corresponds to TRBD2 (6 bases). The CDR3 covers 13 residues. The V end lost 3 bases, the J end lost 7 bases, and 13 bases lay between the germline ends. CDR1 SGHRS and CDR2 YFSETQ come from the germline V gene. The CDR3 bases are TGCGCCAGCAGCTCCGGGGGTGAGGGGACCCAGTACTTC. It specifies CASSSGGEGTQYF.

The CDR3 is CASLKDGRGSPLHF. The CDR3 DNA sequence: TGTGCCAGCCTGAAGGATGGCAGGGGGTCCCCCCTCCACTTT. The chain couples TRBV2 to TRBJ1-6; 7 bases align to TRBD1. V dropped 8 bases and J dropped 13; count of bases not matched to a gene: 14. This CDR3 has 14 residues. Per germline, CDR1 SNHLY and CDR2 FYNNEI.

The V call is TRBV19, the J call TRBJ2-7; 8 bases match TRBD1. J gave up 3 bases and V 5 bases, and 6 bases lay outside the gene matches. CDR3 size: 14 residues. Germline V gives CDR1 LNHDA, CDR2 SQIVND (reference sequence). CDR3 in amino acids: CASSSKQGGYEQYF. The DNA for the CDR3 is TGTGCCAGTAGTTCTAAACAGGGGGGCTACGAGCAGTACTTC.

V usage is TRBV7-2 and J usage is TRBJ2-1, with D perhaps matching TRBD1 (5 bases). The CDR3 totals 17 residues. V shed 4 bases and J shed 1 base, with 17 bases lying between them. Germline values: CDR1 SGHTA, CDR2 FQGNSA. Here the CDR3 reads CASSSTPGFRSYNEQFF. DNA for the CDR3: TGTGCCAGCAGCTCTACTCCAGGGTTTAGGTCCTACAATGAGCAGTTCTTC.

The V call is TRBV4-3, the J call TRBJ2-1; D is perhaps TRBD2 (6 bases). The V end was cut by 0 bases, the J end by 4 bases, with 22 bases between. The CDR3 is 19 residues long. CDR1 is LGHNA and CDR2 is YSLEER in the germline V gene. CDR3 sequence reads: CASSQERPAGWGTYNEQFF. The CDR3, as DNA: TGCGCCAGCAGCCAAGAAAGGCCAGCGGGCTGGGGAACGTACAATGAGCAGTTCTTC.

V gene TRBV19 combines with J gene TRBJ2-5, with no clear D. Trimming removed 4 bases at V and 4 bases at J, with 10 bases between. CDR3 length: 13 amino acids. From germline, CDR1 is LNHDA and CDR2 SQIVND (reference sequence). The CDR3 protein is CASSRELPETQYF. The CDR3 DNA sequence: TGTGCCAGTAGTAGAGAACTCCCAGAGACCCAGTACTTC. The full variable domain, completed using reference TRBV19 and TRBJ2-5, is DGGITQSPKYLFRKEGQNVTLSCEQNLNHDAMYWYRQDPGQGLRLIYYSQIVNDFQKGDIAEGYSVSREKKESFPLTVTSAQKNPTAFYLCASSRELPETQYFGPGTRLLVL.

V usage is TRBV28 and J usage is TRBJ2-1; the match to TRBD2 covers 13 bases. Per germline, CDR1 MDHEN and CDR2 SYDVKM. The CDR3 consists of 15 residues. The trim removed 6 bases at V and 7 bases at J, leaving 6 bases unmatched. Written as DNA, the CDR3 is TGTGCCAGCAGCTTACTAGCGGGAGGGAGGAATGAGCAGTTCTTC. Its protein product is CASSLLAGGRNEQFF.

This chain uses TRBV19 with TRBJ2-3; possible D gene TRBD2, 5 bases. The V end lost 6 bases, the J end lost 7 bases, and 11 bases lay between the germline ends. CDR1 and CDR2 (germline): LNHDA, SQIVND (reference sequence). CDR3 length: 12 amino acids. DNA for the CDR3: TGTGCCAGTAGCGAGAGGGCGAATACGCAGTATTTT. Protein: CASSERANTQYF.

The V gene is TRBV5-1, the J gene TRBJ2-7, with 7 bases identical to TRBD1. This CDR3 comprises 16 residues. Germline CDR1 SGHRS, CDR2 YFSETQ. V shed 5 bases and J 8 bases; nucleotides not matched to a gene: 19. The CDR3 DNA follows: TGCGCCAGCAGACCTCTACAGGGGACAACCTCTGGTAAGCAGTACTTC. Its translation: CASRPLQGTTSGKQYF.

This chain connects TRBV7-2 to TRBJ2-3, with 14 bases lining up with TRBD2. V was pared by 3 bases and J by 4 bases, with 6 bases of the junction left unmatched. Germline CDR1 reads SGHTA; CDR2 reads FQGNSA. This CDR3 has 17 amino acids. This CDR3 reads CASSFLPTSGRADTQYF. CDR3 bases: TGTGCCAGCAGCTTCCTACCGACTAGCGGGAGGGCAGATACGCAGTATTTT.

This CDR3 reads CASSVRGAGEETQYF. The CDR3 nucleotides are TGTGCCAGCAGCGTCAGGGGGGCAGGTGAGGAGACCCAGTACTTC. This chain connects TRBV9 to TRBJ2-5; D is perhaps TRBD1 (7 bases). V lost 2 bases, J lost 5 bases, and 16 bases lay in between. The germline V gene encodes CDR1 SGDLS and CDR2 YYNGEE. The CDR3 is made up of 15 amino acids. The whole variable domain, remainder taken from reference TRBV9 and TRBJ2-5, is DSGVTQTPKHLITATGQRVTLRCSPRSGDLSVYWYQQSLDQGLQFLIQYYNGEERAKGNILERFSAQQFPDLHSELNLSSLELGDSALYFCASSVRGAGEETQYFGPGTRLLVL.

The genes are TRBV7-2 and TRBJ2-7, with 11 bases aligning to TRBD2. The CDR3 length is 14 residues. The V gene end was trimmed by 6 bases and the J gene end by 0 bases; junction bases not matched to a gene: 1. CDR1 is SGHTA, CDR2 FQGNSA, per germline. The CDR3 spells CASRGTSGSYEQYF. The CDR3 nucleotides are TGTGCCAGCAGGGGGACTAGCGGCTCCTACGAGCAGTACTTC.

This clone appeared a single time. V gene TRBV10-2 combines with J gene TRBJ1-5; 8 bases match TRBD1. From germline, CDR1 is WSHSY and CDR2 SAAADI. The CDR3 length is 13 residues. Trimming removed 2 bases from V and 6 bases from J; junction bases left unmatched: 0. The chain's CDR3 is CASSEQGAQPQHF. As DNA, the CDR3 is TGCGCCAGCAGTGAGCAGGGGGCTCAGCCCCAGCATTTT.

V usage is TRBV3-1 (or the pseudogene TRBV3-2) and J usage is TRBJ2-6, with D tentatively TRBD2 (7 bases). This CDR3 comprises 16 residues. V was clipped by 0 bases and J by 4 bases, with 10 bases between them. From germline, CDR1 is LGHDT and CDR2 YNNKEL (reference sequence). Here the CDR3 DNA reads TGTGCCAGCAGCCAAGAAGGGGGGGCCGGGGCCAACGTCCTGACTTTC. Translation: CASSQEGGAGANVLTF.

This clone was recorded only once. The CDR3 coding sequence is TGTGCCAGCAAGGGACAGTACACAGATACGCAGTATTTT. It codes for CASKGQYTDTQYF. This chain joins TRBV25-1 and TRBJ2-3; 7 nucleotides agree with TRBD1. This CDR3 has 13 residues. Germline trimming cut 7 bases from V and 2 bases from J; bases unmatched to any gene: 3. CDR1 and CDR2 (germline): MGHDK, SYGVNS.

The chain carries TRBV4-1 and TRBJ2-1; TRBD1 matches at 9 bases. CDR1 is MGHRA, CDR2 YSYEKL, per germline. The length of the CDR3 is 18 residues. J gave up 7 bases and V 5 bases, and 18 bases lay outside the gene matches. The CDR3 is CASSKSSPPGQGLNEQFF. The CDR3 coding sequence is TGCGCCAGCAGCAAAAGTTCTCCTCCGGGACAGGGATTGAATGAGCAGTTCTTC.

The chain has TRBV11-2 and TRBJ2-1; 13 bases align to TRBD2. J gave up 8 bases and V 5 bases, and 3 bases lay outside the gene matches. The CDR3 has 14 amino acids. The V gene's germline CDR1 is SGHAT and CDR2 FQNNGV. The CDR3 sequence: CASSQGLAGHEQFF. The CDR3 DNA is TGTGCCAGCAGCCAGGGACTAGCGGGACATGAGCAGTTCTTC.

The chain recombines TRBV15 with TRBJ2-7; 7 bases are shared with TRBD1. The CDR3 consists of 16 residues. Germline V CDR1 and CDR2: LNHNV, YYDKDF (reference sequence). The trim removed 6 bases at V and 3 bases at J, leaving 14 bases unmatched. The CDR3 region is CATSSRRQGDVYEQYF. CDR3 in DNA: TGTGCCACCAGTTCCAGGAGACAGGGAGATGTCTACGAGCAGTACTTC.

This clone showed up just once. This chain joins TRBV2 and TRBJ1-4; D remains unclear. The CDR3 spans 15 residues. Germline assignment: CDR1 SNHLY and CDR2 FYNNEI. Trimming cost V 4 bases and J 1 base, with 10 bases left between them. This chain's CDR3 is CASSVVSGTNEKLFF. The CDR3 bases are TGTGCCAGCAGTGTTGTCAGTGGAACTAATGAAAAACTGTTTTTT.

This sequence joins TRBV6-5 and TRBJ1-6; D unresolved. Deletions cut 6 bases from V and 10 bases from J, with 16 bases between. This CDR3 is 14 amino acids long. The germline gives CDR1 MNHEY, CDR2 SVGAGI. CDR3: CASSPRSPSSPLHF. CDR3 in DNA: TGTGCCAGCAGCCCCCGGTCTCCTTCATCACCCCTCCACTTT.